This TCR beta chain was sequenced in a study of T cells and copy number aberrations in small-cell lung cancer. Donors had limited-stage small-cell lung cancer and underwent surgical resection in Hangzhou, China, between the late 2000s and the early 2020s. All donors were smokers or heavy second-hand smokers. Clones were sequenced by immunoSEQ multiplex PCR, and TCRdb holds only the in-frame ones, with some missing. The sample has thousands of clones, around 82% seen once; the top ten hold about 4.5%. Study-wide findings and caveats: The study's sample size was small, so findings need validation. All specimens were formalin-fixed paraffin-embedded tissue, prone to sequencing artifacts.

This CDR3 is built from 16 residues. CDR1 MDHEN and CDR2 SYDVKM come from the germline V gene. Trimming cost V 7 bases and J 6 bases; bases outside gene matches: 14. Comments on this clone: As yet, its antigen is unknown.

The sequenced sample was normal tissue next to the tumor. The rearrangement joins TRBV28 to TRBJ2-3; 9 nucleotides agree with TRBD2. This clonotype was obtained from a woman between 45 and 60 years old with small cell lung cancer. In DNA form, the CDR3 reads TGTGCCAGCACTTCCGGCGGGGTGGCGGGAGGGGATACGCAGTATTTT. Protein product: CASTSGGVAGGDTQYF.